This T cell receptor (beta chain) emerged from a study of OX40 agonist ivuxolimab in advanced cancers. For the study at large: Patients were roughly 83% male with ages about 23 to 79, mean approximately 58.

Sequencing used immunoSEQ multiplex PCR; TCRdb keeps in-frame clones, though not all of them. The sample shows some 25,000 clones, around 85% of them seen only once. The CDR3 runs to 16 residues. The V and J ends lost 6 bases and 3 bases, in that order; junction bases with no gene match: 8. Germline lookup yields CDR1 SGHVS and CDR2 FNYEAQ. This sample comprised CD4+ or CD8+ T cells sorted from blood, obtained in a trial of the OX40 agonist ivuxolimab. The TCR originated in an adult with an advanced solid tumor such as melanoma, head and neck, liver or kidney cancer. The chain combines TRBV7-6 with TRBJ2-5; 12 bases fit TRBD2. The CDR3 DNA reads as TGTGCCAGCAGTACGAGGACTAGCGGGGCTAAAGAGACCCAGTACTTC. Its translation: CASSTRTSGAKETQYF.